The rows below give T cell receptor beta chains drawn from one sample of a study of blood T cell repertoires in COVID-19. The table came from immunoSEQ multiplex PCR; TCRdb's copy has only in-frame clones and leaves some out. The sample holds tens of thousands of clones, around 86% seen once. The sample consisted of peripheral blood. Receptor source: a human donor in a cohort sampled during active COVID-19. Both conserved end residues are part of each CDR3. A D gene is named only where the DNA matches it firmly. Expanded clones are given a class, and other clones once, few, many or no size at all.

j_gene: TRBJ1-5; abundance: .; d_gene: .; v_gene: TRBV4-1; CDR3nt: TGCGCCAGCAGCCAAGCCAGCGGGGTGGGGAATATAATCGGCAATCAGCCCCAGCATTTT; CDR3aa: CASSQASGVGNIIGNQPQHF
j_gene: TRBJ2-3; abundance: .; d_gene: .; v_gene: TRBV2; CDR3nt: TGTGCCAGCAGAAAGCGAAGCACAGATACGCAGTATTTT; CDR3aa: CASRKRSTDTQYF
j_gene: TRBJ2-7; abundance: once; d_gene: TRBD2; v_gene: TRBV7-2; CDR3nt: TGTGCCAGCAAGGAGCGGGGGGGCCCCCACGAGCAGTACTTC; CDR3aa: CASKERGGPHEQYF
j_gene: TRBJ1-5; abundance: .; d_gene: TRBD1; v_gene: TRBV5-1; CDR3nt: TGCGCCAGCAGCTCAGGGGGCGTAAATCAGCCCCAGCATTTT; CDR3aa: CASSSGGVNQPQHF
j_gene: TRBJ2-3; abundance: few; d_gene: .; v_gene: TRBV6-2/TRBV6-3; CDR3nt: TGTGCCAGCAGTCGCCAGGTTGAAACAGATACGCAGTATTTT; CDR3aa: CASSRQVETDTQYF
j_gene: TRBJ1-3; abundance: .; d_gene: .; v_gene: TRBV3-1/TRBV3-2; CDR3nt: TGTGCCATGAAGGAGGGGGGGGAAGGAAACACCATATATTTT; CDR3aa: CAMKEGGEGNTIYF
j_gene: TRBJ1-1; abundance: .; d_gene: .; v_gene: TRBV18; CDR3nt: TGTGCCAGCTCAGTTCACAGGGATGAAGCTTTCTTT; CDR3aa: CASSVHRDEAFF
j_gene: TRBJ2-3; abundance: few; d_gene: TRBD1; v_gene: TRBV7-8; CDR3nt: TGTGCCAGCAGCTTACAGGGGGGCACAGATACGCAGTATTTT; CDR3aa: CASSLQGGTDTQYF
j_gene: TRBJ2-3; abundance: .; d_gene: TRBD2; v_gene: TRBV5-1; CDR3nt: TGCGCCAGCAGCTTAGCACTAGCGGGAGGCCCCTCGGTCACAGATACGCAGTATTTT; CDR3aa: CASSLALAGGPSVTDTQYF
j_gene: TRBJ2-1; abundance: .; d_gene: TRBD2; v_gene: TRBV9; CDR3nt: TGTGCCAGCAGCGTAGCGGGAGGGCCGGATGAGCAGTTCTTC; CDR3aa: CASSVAGGPDEQFF
j_gene: TRBJ2-7; abundance: .; d_gene: .; v_gene: TRBV9; CDR3nt: TGTGCCAGCAGCGTAGGGGCAGACTACGAGCAGTACTTC; CDR3aa: CASSVGADYEQYF
j_gene: TRBJ2-2; abundance: once; d_gene: .; v_gene: TRBV19; CDR3nt: TGTGCCAGTAGTATCCGACCGGGATCTACCTTGTCGGGGGAGCTGTTTTTT; CDR3aa: CASSIRPGSTLSGELFF
j_gene: TRBJ1-2; abundance: .; d_gene: TRBD1; v_gene: TRBV27; CDR3nt: TGTGCCAGCAGTTTAGGACAGGGCTATGGCTACACCTTC; CDR3aa: CASSLGQGYGYTF
j_gene: TRBJ2-7; abundance: .; d_gene: .; v_gene: TRBV9; CDR3nt: TGTGCCAGCAGCGAGACCGCAGGGGAATCGGCGGAGCAGTACTTC; CDR3aa: CASSETAGESAEQYF
j_gene: TRBJ2-7; abundance: few; d_gene: TRBD1; v_gene: TRBV10-3; CDR3nt: TGTGCCATCAGTAGGGACGGGACAGGGTCTAAAGAGCAGTACTTC; CDR3aa: CAISRDGTGSKEQYF
j_gene: TRBJ2-3; abundance: .; d_gene: .; v_gene: TRBV28; CDR3nt: TGTGCCAGCAGTTCCCTTTCGGGGAGGACTTCTAGCACAGATACGCAGTATTTT; CDR3aa: CASSSLSGRTSSTDTQYF
j_gene: TRBJ2-2; abundance: .; d_gene: .; v_gene: TRBV27; CDR3nt: TGTGCCAGCAGTTTCAGGTTCGGGGAGCTGTTTTTT; CDR3aa: CASSFRFGELFF
j_gene: TRBJ2-7; abundance: .; d_gene: TRBD1; v_gene: TRBV5-1; CDR3nt: TGCGCCAGCAGCGGAACCGGGACAGGGTTCTTCTACGAGCAGTACTTC; CDR3aa: CASSGTGTGFFYEQYF